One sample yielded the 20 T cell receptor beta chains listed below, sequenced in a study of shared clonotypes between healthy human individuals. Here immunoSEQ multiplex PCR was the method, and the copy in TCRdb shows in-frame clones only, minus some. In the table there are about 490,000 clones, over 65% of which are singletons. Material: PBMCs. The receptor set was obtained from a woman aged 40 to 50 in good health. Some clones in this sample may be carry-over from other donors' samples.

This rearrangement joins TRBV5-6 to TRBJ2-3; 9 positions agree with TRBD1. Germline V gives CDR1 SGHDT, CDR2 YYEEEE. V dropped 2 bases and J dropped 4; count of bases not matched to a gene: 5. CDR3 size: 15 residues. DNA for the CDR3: TGTGCCAGCAGCTTCTTGACAGGGGGGTCAGATACGCAGTATTTT. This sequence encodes CASSFLTGGSDTQYF.

Written as DNA, the CDR3 is TGCGCCAGCAGCCATCGGGGGGCGGACGGGGAGCTGTTTTTT. Amino acid sequence: CASSHRGADGELFF. The chain has TRBV4-3 and TRBJ2-2, with D possibly TRBD2 on 7 matching bases. V lost 3 bases and J lost 7, with 12 bases in between. Germline values: CDR1 LGHNA, CDR2 YSLEER. This CDR3 has 14 residues.

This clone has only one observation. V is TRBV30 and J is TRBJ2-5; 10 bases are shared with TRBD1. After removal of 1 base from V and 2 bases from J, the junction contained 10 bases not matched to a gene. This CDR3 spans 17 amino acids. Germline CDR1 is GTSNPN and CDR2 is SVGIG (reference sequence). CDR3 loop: CAWSGFFLGQGQETQYF. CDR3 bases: TGTGCCTGGAGTGGCTTTTTTCTGGGACAGGGGCAAGAGACCCAGTACTTC.

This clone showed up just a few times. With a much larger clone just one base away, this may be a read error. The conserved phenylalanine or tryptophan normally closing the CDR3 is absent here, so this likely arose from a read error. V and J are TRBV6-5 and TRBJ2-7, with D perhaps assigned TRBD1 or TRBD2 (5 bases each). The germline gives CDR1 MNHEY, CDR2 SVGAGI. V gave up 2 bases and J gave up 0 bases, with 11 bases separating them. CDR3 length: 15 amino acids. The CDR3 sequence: CASSYRDGSSYEQYL. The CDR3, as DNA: TGTGCCAGCAGTTACAGGGACGGGTCCTCCTACGAGCAGTACCTC.

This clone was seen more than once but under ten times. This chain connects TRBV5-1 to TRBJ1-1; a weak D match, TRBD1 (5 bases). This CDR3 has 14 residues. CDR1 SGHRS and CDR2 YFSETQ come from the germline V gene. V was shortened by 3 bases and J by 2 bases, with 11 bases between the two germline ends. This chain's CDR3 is CASSYRGTNTEAFF. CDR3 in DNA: TGCGCCAGCAGCTACCGGGGGACTAACACTGAAGCTTTCTTT.

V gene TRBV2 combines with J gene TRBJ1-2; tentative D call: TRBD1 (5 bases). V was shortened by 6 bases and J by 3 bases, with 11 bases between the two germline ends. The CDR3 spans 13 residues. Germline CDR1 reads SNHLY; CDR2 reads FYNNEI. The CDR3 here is CASRADSHYGYTF. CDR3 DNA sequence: TGTGCCAGCAGAGCCGACAGCCACTATGGCTACACCTTC.

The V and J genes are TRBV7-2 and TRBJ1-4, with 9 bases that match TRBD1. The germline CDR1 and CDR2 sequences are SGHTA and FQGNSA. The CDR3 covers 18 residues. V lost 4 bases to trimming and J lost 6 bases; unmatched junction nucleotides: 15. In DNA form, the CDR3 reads TGTGCCAGCAGCTCTCCGGGACAGGGATACGGGTGGGATGAAAAACTGTTTTTT. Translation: CASSSPGQGYGWDEKLFF. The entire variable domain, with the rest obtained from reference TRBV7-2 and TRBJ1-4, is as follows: GAGVSQSPSNKVTEKGKDVELRCDPISGHTALYWYRQSLGQGLEFLIYFQGNSAPDKSGLPSDRFSAERTGGSVSTLTIQRTQQEDSAVYLCASSSPGQGYGWDEKLFFGSGTQLSVL.

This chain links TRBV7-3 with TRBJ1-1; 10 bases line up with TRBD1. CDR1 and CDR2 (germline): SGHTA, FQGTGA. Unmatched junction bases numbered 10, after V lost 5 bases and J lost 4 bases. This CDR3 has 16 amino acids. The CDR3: CASSPGQGILGTEAFF. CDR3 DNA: TGTGCCAGCAGCCCGGGACAGGGGATTTTGGGCACTGAAGCTTTCTTT.

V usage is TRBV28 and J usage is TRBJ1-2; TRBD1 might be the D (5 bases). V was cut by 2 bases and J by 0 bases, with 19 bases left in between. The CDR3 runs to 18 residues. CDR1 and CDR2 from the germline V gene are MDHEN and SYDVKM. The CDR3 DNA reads TGTGCCAGCAGTTTACCCCGTGGGGGTAAGAGGGCTAACTATGGCTACACCTTC. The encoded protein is CASSLPRGGKRANYGYTF.

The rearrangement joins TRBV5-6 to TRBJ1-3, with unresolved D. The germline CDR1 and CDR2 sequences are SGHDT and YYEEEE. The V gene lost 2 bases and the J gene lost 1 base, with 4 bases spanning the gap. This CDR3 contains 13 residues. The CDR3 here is CASSFRSGNTIYF. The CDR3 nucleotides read TGTGCCAGCAGCTTCAGATCTGGAAACACCATATATTTT.

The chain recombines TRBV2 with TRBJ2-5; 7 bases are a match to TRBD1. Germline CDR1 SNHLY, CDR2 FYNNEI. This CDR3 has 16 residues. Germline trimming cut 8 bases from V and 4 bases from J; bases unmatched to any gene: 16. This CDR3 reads CASSTNTGVNGETQYF. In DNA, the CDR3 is TGTGCCAGCTCTACCAATACAGGGGTGAACGGAGAGACCCAGTACTTC.

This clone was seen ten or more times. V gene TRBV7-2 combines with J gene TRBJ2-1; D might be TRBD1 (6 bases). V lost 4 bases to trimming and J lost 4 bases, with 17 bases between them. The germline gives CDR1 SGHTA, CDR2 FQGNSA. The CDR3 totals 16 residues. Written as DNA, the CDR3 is TGTGCCAGCAGCTCCAACAGGGCAGGGGATTACAATGAGCAGTTCTTC. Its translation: CASSSNRAGDYNEQFF.

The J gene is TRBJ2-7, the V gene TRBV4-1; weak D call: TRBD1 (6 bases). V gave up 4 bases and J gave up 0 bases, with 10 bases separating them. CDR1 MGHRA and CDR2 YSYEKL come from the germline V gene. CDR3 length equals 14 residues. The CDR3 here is CASSPGQSSYEQYF. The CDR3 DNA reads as TGCGCCAGCAGCCCCGGACAGAGCTCCTACGAGCAGTACTTC.

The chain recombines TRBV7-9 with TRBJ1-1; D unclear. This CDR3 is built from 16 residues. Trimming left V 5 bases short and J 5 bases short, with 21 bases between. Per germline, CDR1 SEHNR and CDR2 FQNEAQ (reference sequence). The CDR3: CASSQQTDVVGTEAFF. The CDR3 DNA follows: TGTGCCAGCAGCCAACAGACCGACGTGGTTGGGACTGAAGCTTTCTTT.

CDR3 nucleotides: TGTGCCAGCAGCCAAGAAGGTGCGGCTACCTCCTACAATGAGCAGTTCTTC. It specifies CASSQEGAATSYNEQFF. V is TRBV7-9 and J is TRBJ2-1; D is uncertain. Trimming pared 5 bases from V and 0 bases from J, leaving 17 bases between. Germline V gives CDR1 SEHNR, CDR2 FQNEAQ (reference sequence). The CDR3 is made up of 17 amino acids.

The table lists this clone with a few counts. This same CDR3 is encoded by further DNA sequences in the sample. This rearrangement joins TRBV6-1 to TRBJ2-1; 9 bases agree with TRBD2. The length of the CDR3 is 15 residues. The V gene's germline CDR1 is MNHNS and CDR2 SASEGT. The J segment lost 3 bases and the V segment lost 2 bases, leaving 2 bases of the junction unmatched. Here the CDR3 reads CASSELAGSYNEQFF. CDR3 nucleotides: TGTGCCAGCAGTGAACTAGCGGGGAGCTACAATGAGCAGTTCTTC.

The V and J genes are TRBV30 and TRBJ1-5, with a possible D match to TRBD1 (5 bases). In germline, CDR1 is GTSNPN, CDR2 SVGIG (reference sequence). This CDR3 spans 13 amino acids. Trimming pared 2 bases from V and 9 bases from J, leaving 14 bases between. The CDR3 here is CAWSTMEGTPQHF. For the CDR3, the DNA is TGTGCCTGGAGTACTATGGAGGGGACGCCCCAGCATTTT.

CDR3 amino acids: CASSFGDVGSGNTIYF. In nucleotides, the CDR3 is TGTGCCAGCAGCTTCGGGGACGTGGGTTCTGGAAACACCATATATTTT. The V and J genes are TRBV7-3 and TRBJ1-3; a weak D match, TRBD1 (5 bases). CDR1 is SGHTA and CDR2 is FQGTGA in the germline V gene. The V gene lost 3 bases and the J gene lost 1 base, with 13 bases spanning the gap. The CDR3 is 16 residues long.

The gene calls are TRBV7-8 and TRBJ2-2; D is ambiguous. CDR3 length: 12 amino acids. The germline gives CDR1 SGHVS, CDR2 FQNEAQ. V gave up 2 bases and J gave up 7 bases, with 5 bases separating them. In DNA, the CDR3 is TGTGCCAGCAGCTTATTTGGCGGGGAGCTGTTTTTT. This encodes CASSLFGGELFF.

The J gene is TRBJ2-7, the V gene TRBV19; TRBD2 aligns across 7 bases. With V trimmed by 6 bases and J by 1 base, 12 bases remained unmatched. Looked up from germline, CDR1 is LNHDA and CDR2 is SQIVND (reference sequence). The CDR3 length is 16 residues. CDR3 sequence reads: CASSAMVGRTSYEQYF. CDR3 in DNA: TGTGCCAGTAGCGCGATGGTCGGGAGGACTTCCTACGAGCAGTACTTC.